A single sample gave rise to the 15 T cell receptor beta chains below, sequenced in a study of cytomegalovirus exposure and HLA in healthy donors. PCR employed 60 Vbeta and 13 Jbeta primers. TCRdb's table, derived via immunoSEQ multiplex PCR, lists solely in-frame clones and lacks some. Found here are around 50,000 clones, 75% to 85% of them singletons; the top ten hold around 4%. Sequenced input: PBMCs. The receptors were sampled from a man aged 25-45 years in good health and CMV-seronegative.

Only one count was recorded for this clone. The V and J genes are TRBV9 and TRBJ2-1, with a possible D match to TRBD1 (6 bases). The CDR3 contains 13 residues. The germline gives CDR1 SGDLS, CDR2 YYNGEE. Deletions cut 4 bases from V and 12 bases from J, with 17 bases between. CDR3 sequence reads: CASSPSGTPRQFF. The CDR3 DNA reads as TGTGCCAGCAGCCCCTCCGGGACACCTAGGCAGTTCTTC.

A few counts support this clone. The CDR3 DNA is TGTGCCACTGGCCGGGGTTGGAAGGAAAAACTGTTTTTT. The encoded protein is CATGRGWKEKLFF. The V call is TRBV5-6, the J call TRBJ1-4; D remains unclear. The CDR3 runs to 13 residues. V was shortened by 9 bases and J by 8 bases, with 17 bases between the two germline ends. Germline V gene sequence: CDR1 SGHDT, CDR2 YYEEEE.

V and J are TRBV6-6 and TRBJ2-7, with TRBD2 matching 14 bases. V was pared by 0 bases and J by 4 bases, with 2 bases of the junction left unmatched. Germline CDR1 MNHNY, CDR2 SVGAGI (reference sequence). The CDR3 has 16 residues. In DNA, the CDR3 is TGTGCCAGCAGTTACTCGGGGACTAGCGGGAGTTACGAGCAGTACTTC. Its translation is CASSYSGTSGSYEQYF.

This clone has only one observation. The genes are TRBV7-3 and TRBJ1-1; 9 bases agree with TRBD1. V lost 4 bases to trimming and J lost 12 bases; unmatched junction nucleotides: 6. The germline V gene has CDR1 SGHTA and CDR2 FQGTGA. CDR3 length: 12 residues. CDR3 residues: CASSSGQGGPFF. The CDR3 DNA reads as TGTGCCAGCAGCTCGGGACAGGGAGGACCTTTCTTT.

This clone was counted only a few times. This chain connects TRBV15 to TRBJ2-1; 7 positions match TRBD1. Per the germline V gene, CDR1 is LNHNV and CDR2 is YYDKDF (reference sequence). The CDR3 covers 15 residues. V was clipped by 4 bases and J by 3 bases; unmatched bases: 6. CDR3 sequence reads: CATSTETGNYNEQFF. In DNA, the CDR3 is TGTGCCACCAGCACCGAGACAGGGAACTACAATGAGCAGTTCTTC.

V usage is TRBV25-1 and J usage is TRBJ1-1; 9 nucleotides agree with TRBD1. The V segment lost 3 bases and the J segment 3 bases; nucleotides outside the gene matches: 2. Germline V lookup: CDR1 MGHDK, CDR2 SYGVNS. The CDR3 loop spans 14 amino acids. CDR3 DNA sequence: TGTGCCAGCAGTGACACAGGGGGCCACACTGAAGCTTTCTTT. Amino acid sequence: CASSDTGGHTEAFF.

This clone was seen only once. The chain is built from TRBV18 and TRBJ1-5; no firm D call. CDR1 is KGHSH, CDR2 LQKENI, per germline. The V end lost 3 bases, the J end lost 3 bases, and 9 bases lay between the germline ends. This CDR3 contains 14 residues. The CDR3, as DNA: TGTGCCAGCTCACCTATAACAGACAATCAGCCCCAGCATTTT. This sequence encodes CASSPITDNQPQHF.

This clone appeared a single time. The V gene is TRBV27, the J gene TRBJ2-2, with TRBD1 matching 9 bases. Trimming cost V 3 bases and J 4 bases; bases outside gene matches: 9. The CDR3 spans 17 residues. Germline CDR1 reads MNHEY; CDR2 reads SMNVEV (reference sequence). CDR3 loop: CASSLSEGQGSTGELFF. DNA of the CDR3: TGTGCCAGCAGTTTGTCTGAAGGACAGGGGAGCACCGGGGAGCTGTTTTTT.

The CDR3 DNA reads TGCGCCAGCAGCCCCTACGGGAGTAGCACAGATACGCAGTATTTT. The encoded protein is CASSPYGSSTDTQYF. The chain joins TRBV4-3 to TRBJ2-3, with D tentatively TRBD2 (6 bases). V lost 4 bases and J 0 bases, leaving 11 bases between the germline ends. The CDR3 is made up of 15 amino acids. Per the germline V gene, CDR1 is LGHNA and CDR2 is YSLEER.

This clone was picked up a small number of times. The V gene is TRBV19, the J gene TRBJ1-1; no clear D. In germline, CDR1 is LNHDA, CDR2 SQIVND (reference sequence). Trimming removed 6 bases at V and 0 bases at J, with 5 bases between. CDR3 length: 12 residues. This chain's CDR3 is CASSPVNTEAFF. CDR3 DNA: TGTGCCAGTAGCCCGGTGAACACTGAAGCTTTCTTT.

This sequence joins TRBV19 and TRBJ1-5; tentatively, D is TRBD1 (6 bases). This CDR3 comprises 16 residues. V lost 5 bases, J lost 1 base, and 15 bases lay in between. Germline V lookup: CDR1 LNHDA, CDR2 SQIVND (reference sequence). The CDR3 sequence: CASSVRGPLSNQPQHF. The CDR3 DNA sequence: TGTGCCAGTAGTGTCAGGGGTCCCCTGAGCAATCAGCCCCAGCATTTT.

The chain employs TRBV4-3 and TRBJ2-3, with no clear D. Germline V lookup: CDR1 LGHNA, CDR2 YSLEER. The CDR3 spans 16 residues. V lost 0 bases and J lost 2, with 12 bases in between. This CDR3 reads CASSQDPRTLTDTQYF. As DNA, the CDR3 is TGCGCCAGCAGCCAAGATCCGAGAACTCTCACAGATACGCAGTATTTT.

This rearrangement joins TRBV4-1 to TRBJ1-5; 7 bases are a match to TRBD1. The CDR3 is 15 residues long. The germline CDR1 and CDR2 sequences are MGHRA and YSYEKL. The trim removed 4 bases at V and 6 bases at J, leaving 9 bases unmatched. CDR3 nucleotide sequence: TGCGCCAGCAGCCTCCGACAGGGCCCCTCTCAGCCCCAGCATTTT. It translates to CASSLRQGPSQPQHF.

The V and J genes are TRBV4-3 and TRBJ2-1; 9 bases align to TRBD1. The germline V gene encodes CDR1 LGHNA and CDR2 YSLEER. The CDR3 loop spans 13 amino acids. Unmatched junction bases numbered 2, after V lost 8 bases and J lost 3 bases. DNA of the CDR3: TGCGCCAGCTCGGACAGGGGCTACAATGAGCAGTTCTTC. This gives the protein CASSDRGYNEQFF.

The chain is built from TRBV9 and TRBJ1-5, with D tentatively TRBD1 (6 bases). V lost 4 bases and J 4 bases, leaving 12 bases between the germline ends. Germline V gene lookup returns CDR1 SGDLS and CDR2 YYNGEE. This CDR3 contains 14 residues. The CDR3 here is CASSPQGQNQPQHF. The CDR3 DNA reads TGTGCCAGCAGCCCACAGGGTCAAAATCAGCCCCAGCATTTT.